The 15 T cell receptor beta chains below were found in one sample sequenced in a study of cytomegalovirus exposure and HLA in healthy donors. The PCR contained 60 Vbeta and 13 Jbeta primers. Sequenced by immunoSEQ multiplex PCR; TCRdb stores in-frame clones only, minus some. The sample carries under 200,000 clones, less than 85% recorded once. Material: PBMCs. Receptors were obtained from a male donor in good health and CMV-seronegative.

This clone was counted a single time. Additional DNA sequences in this sample encode the identical CDR3. The rearrangement uses TRBV30 and TRBJ2-7, with D perhaps TRBD1 (6 bases). Per germline, CDR1 GTSNPN and CDR2 SVGIG (reference sequence). The CDR3 totals 13 residues. The V gene lost 0 bases and the J gene lost 4 bases, with 10 bases spanning the gap. CDR3 sequence: CAWSVRQGYEQYF. The CDR3 DNA follows: TGTGCCTGGAGTGTAAGGCAGGGGTACGAGCAGTACTTC. Based on the CDR3 plus reference TRBV30 and TRBJ2-7, the full variable domain is SQTIHQWPATLVQPVGSPLSLECTVEGTSNPNLYWYRQAAGRGLQLLFYSVGIGQISSEVPQNLSASRPQDRQFILSSKKLLLSDSGFYLCAWSVRQGYEQYFGPGTRLTVT.

V usage is TRBV9 and J usage is TRBJ2-5, with D perhaps matching TRBD1 (6 bases). The CDR3 contains 13 residues. Deletions cut 0 bases from V and 5 bases from J, with 8 bases between. Looked up from germline, CDR1 is SGDLS and CDR2 is YYNGEE. In nucleotides, the CDR3 is TGTGCCAGCAGCGTAGCACAGGGCGAGACCCAGTACTTC. It yields the protein CASSVAQGETQYF.

This chain joins TRBV28 and TRBJ1-2, with D unresolved. The V gene lost 6 bases and the J gene lost 4 bases, with 12 bases spanning the gap. Germline CDR1 and CDR2: MDHEN and SYDVKM. This CDR3 region has 13 residues. The CDR3 DNA reads as TGTGCCAGCAGCACGGCCAGGATCTATGGCTACACCTTC. Protein product: CASSTARIYGYTF.

This sequence joins TRBV7-6 and TRBJ2-5; 7 nucleotides align to TRBD1. The end of the DNA aligns better with TRBJ2-7, so the J call may be wrong. This CDR3 has 15 amino acids. Germline V gene lookup returns CDR1 SGHVS and CDR2 FNYEAQ. DNA for the CDR3: TGTGCCAGCAGCCGGGGTGGGGGACAGTCTTACGAGCAGTACTTC. Its protein product is CASSRGGGQSYEQYF.

The gene calls are TRBV30 and TRBJ2-3; possibly TRBD1 for D (5 bases). V gave up 5 bases and J gave up 0 bases, with 12 bases separating them. The germline V gene has CDR1 GTSNPN and CDR2 SVGIG (reference sequence). There are 14 residues in the CDR3. In DNA, the CDR3 is TGTGCCTGGGGATCAGGGTTTAGCACAGATACGCAGTATTTT. This translates into CAWGSGFSTDTQYF.

In this sample, this clone turned up once. The gene calls are TRBV7-9 and TRBJ1-4; no firm D call. Germline CDR1 SEHNR, CDR2 FQNEAQ (reference sequence). The CDR3 spans 15 residues. Trimming pared 4 bases from V and 4 bases from J, leaving 13 bases between. CDR3 residues: CASSSGGSFNEKLFF. Here the CDR3 DNA reads TGTGCCAGCAGCTCAGGCGGGAGTTTTAATGAAAAACTGTTTTTT.

This clone was counted between two and nine times. The chain combines TRBV23-1 with TRBJ2-7, with 11 bases lining up with TRBD1. TRBV23-1 is an ORF for which the function is uncertain. The V gene end was trimmed by 6 bases and the J gene end by 4 bases; junction bases not matched to a gene: 5. CDR3 length equals 14 residues. In nucleotides, the CDR3 is TGCGCCAGCAGATGCCGGGACAGGGGGTACGAGCAGTACTTC. Translating gives CASRCRDRGYEQYF.

This clone was observed a single time. This sequence joins TRBV9 and TRBJ2-7, with 7 nucleotides matching TRBD2. The V segment lost 0 bases and the J segment 3 bases; nucleotides outside the gene matches: 6. The CDR3 has 15 amino acids. Germline V gives CDR1 SGDLS, CDR2 YYNGEE. Written as DNA, the CDR3 is TGTGCCAGCAGCGTAGAGGCTAGCGGCAGCTACGAGCAGTACTTC. It translates to CASSVEASGSYEQYF.

A note on this clone: At one end the junction does not follow the germline gene, possibly because of a read error. The chain has TRBV7-9 and TRBJ1-2; D is perhaps TRBD1 (5 bases). This CDR3 has 14 amino acids. The germline V gene has CDR1 SEHNR and CDR2 FQNEAQ (reference sequence). The CDR3 coding sequence is TGTTCCAGCAGCCCGGGGGGTCTAAACTATGGCTACACCTTC. Protein product: CSSSPGGLNYGYTF.

The chain uses TRBV28 and TRBJ1-1, with D possibly being TRBD1 (6 bases). The CDR3 has 16 residues. Germline CDR1 reads MDHEN; CDR2 reads SYDVKM. V lost 3 bases and J lost 7, with 21 bases in between. This CDR3 is CASSFAMGGGFGEAFF. DNA of the CDR3: TGTGCCAGCAGTTTTGCTATGGGGGGGGGCTTCGGTGAAGCTTTCTTT. The whole variable domain, remainder taken from reference TRBV28 and TRBJ1-1, is DVKVTQSSRYLVKRTGEKVFLECVQDMDHENMFWYRQDPGLGLRLIYFSYDVKMKEKGDIPEGYSVSREKKERFSLILESASTNQTSMYLCASSFAMGGGFGEAFFGQGTRLTVV.

V is TRBV5-1 and J is TRBJ2-5, with a tentative D call TRBD1 (6 bases). Per the germline V gene, CDR1 is SGHRS and CDR2 is YFSETQ. With 5 bases removed from V and 2 bases from J, the gap between germline ends came to 13 bases. CDR3 size: 14 residues. The CDR3 sequence: CASSYGDKQETQYF. CDR3 DNA sequence: TGCGCCAGCAGTTACGGGGACAAGCAAGAGACCCAGTACTTC.

This clone ranks as medium-sized. The chain links TRBV6-4 to TRBJ2-2, with 9 positions matching TRBD2. Germline CDR1 and CDR2: MRHNA and SNTAGT. The J segment lost 3 bases and the V segment lost 4 bases, leaving 3 bases of the junction unmatched. The CDR3 consists of 15 residues. The CDR3 region is CASSVLAGDTGELFF. CDR3 nucleotides: TGTGCCAGCAGTGTTTTAGCGGGAGACACCGGGGAGCTGTTTTTT.

This clone was seen only once. V and J are TRBV4-2 and TRBJ1-5, with D unclear. V lost 2 bases to trimming and J lost 7 bases, with 9 bases between them. Germline values: CDR1 LGHNA, CDR2 YNFKEQ. This CDR3 comprises 13 residues. For the CDR3, the DNA is TGTGCCAGCAGCCAAACCACCCTACAGCCCCAGCATTTT. Its protein product is CASSQTTLQPQHF.

V gene TRBV4-2 combines with J gene TRBJ2-1; TRBD2 matches at 8 bases. Germline CDR1 LGHNA, CDR2 YNFKEQ. Unmatched junction bases numbered 6, after V lost 0 bases and J lost 5 bases. The CDR3 extends over 16 amino acids. CDR3 bases: TGTGCCAGCAGCCAAGATTTGACTAGCGTTCACAATGAGCAGTTCTTC. It specifies CASSQDLTSVHNEQFF.

The V call is TRBV19, the J call TRBJ2-5; possible D gene TRBD2, 5 bases. CDR1 LNHDA and CDR2 SQIVND come from the germline V gene (reference sequence). The CDR3 runs 13 residues. V was shortened by 6 bases and J by 4 bases, with 12 bases between the two germline ends. CDR3 sequence (DNA): TGTGCCAGTAGCCCGGGATCGACAGAGACCCAGTACTTC. This codes for CASSPGSTETQYF.